The rows below give T cell receptor beta chains drawn from one sample of a study of T cell changes during pregnancy in multiple sclerosis. Sequenced by immunoSEQ multiplex PCR; TCRdb stores in-frame clones only, minus some. The sample has roughly 100,000 clones, around 92% seen once. The specimen was peripheral blood, collected after pregnancy. The receptors come from a female donor in good health, enrolled as a control in a pregnancy study. CDR3s include the opening cysteine and the closing phenylalanine or tryptophan. A D gene is named only where the DNA matches it firmly. Clone size is shown for a subset of rows, as once, few, many or a class of expanded clone.

clone size	V gene	J gene	D gene	CDR3 protein	CDR3 DNA
once	TRBV25-1	TRBJ2-1	.	CASGPYNEQFF	TGTGCCAGCGGGCCCTACAATGAGCAGTTCTTC
.	TRBV6-4	TRBJ1-6	TRBD1	CASSAGGNSPLHF	TGTGCCAGCAGCGCAGGGGGAAATTCACCCCTCCACTTT
.	TRBV7-6	TRBJ2-5	.	CASSLRVQGIEKTQYF	TGTGCCAGCAGCTTAAGAGTTCAGGGGATCGAAAAGACCCAGTACTTC
.	TRBV7-2	TRBJ1-1	.	CASSLRQAPDTEAFF	TGTGCCAGCAGCCTTAGACAGGCGCCCGACACTGAAGCTTTCTTT
.	TRBV28	TRBJ2-1	TRBD2	CASSLGFGLAGAGEQFF	TGTGCCAGCAGTTTGGGCTTTGGACTAGCGGGGGCGGGTGAGCAGTTCTTC
.	TRBV7-9	TRBJ2-2	TRBD1	CASSLATGSAGELFF	TGTGCCAGCAGCTTAGCGACAGGGTCGGCCGGGGAGCTGTTTTTT
once	TRBV4-1	TRBJ2-4	TRBD1	CASSHQTGEYLNKNIQYF	TGCGCCAGCAGCCACCAGACAGGGGAGTACCTCAATAAAAACATTCAGTACTTC
.	TRBV7-8	TRBJ2-7	TRBD1	CASSKRDRVSYEQYF	TGTGCCAGCAGCAAACGGGACAGGGTTTCCTACGAGCAGTACTTC
.	TRBV6-6	TRBJ2-7	TRBD1	CASSYRTGTDYEQYF	TGTGCCAGCAGTTACCGAACCGGGACAGACTACGAGCAGTACTTC
.	TRBV11-2	TRBJ2-1	.	CASSFLNEQFF	TGTGCCAGCAGCTTTCTGAATGAGCAGTTCTTC
.	TRBV7-8	TRBJ2-5	TRBD2	CASSPGGLAGIHQETQYF	TGTGCCAGCAGCCCGGGGGGCCTAGCGGGGATCCACCAAGAGACCCAGTACTTC
.	TRBV4-1	TRBJ1-1	.	CASGAFGDTEAFF	TGCGCCAGCGGCGCCTTCGGGGACACTGAAGCTTTCTTT
.	TRBV5-6	TRBJ1-4	TRBD1	CASSFWTGWDEKLFF	TGTGCCAGCAGCTTCTGGACAGGGTGGGATGAAAAACTGTTTTTT
.	TRBV4-2	TRBJ2-7	.	CASSQDGGEGQYF	TGTGCCAGCAGCCAAGATGGAGGAGAGGGGCAGTACTTC
.	TRBV19	TRBJ1-2	.	CASSIVGPDYGYTF	TGTGCCAGTAGTATAGTGGGGCCGGACTATGGCTACACCTTC
.	TRBV6-5	TRBJ1-1	.	CARIPQRGEAFF	TGTGCCAGGATCCCCCAGCGGGGTGAAGCTTTCTTT
.	TRBV9	TRBJ2-7	.	CASSPLGWAYEQYF	TGTGCCAGCAGCCCCCTAGGTTGGGCCTACGAGCAGTACTTC
.	TRBV2	TRBJ2-6	.	CARGAAEEAGANVLTF	TGTGCCAGGGGGGCGGCAGAGGAGGCTGGGGCCAACGTCCTGACTTTC
.	TRBV2	TRBJ1-1	.	CASSEGGPWEAFF	TGTGCCAGCAGTGAAGGGGGCCCTTGGGAAGCTTTCTTT
.	TRBV7-2	TRBJ2-3	.	CASSLGATGYTDTQYF	TGTGCCAGCAGCTTAGGAGCAACGGGATACACAGATACGCAGTATTTT
.	TRBV9	TRBJ1-2	TRBD1	CASSVAKTGDHGYTF	TGTGCCAGCAGCGTAGCCAAAACAGGGGACCATGGCTACACCTTC
.	TRBV7-8	TRBJ2-3	TRBD1	CASSPTGPRTDTQYF	TGTGCCAGCAGCCCGACAGGGCCCCGCACAGATACGCAGTATTTT
.	TRBV5-4	TRBJ2-3	.	CASSLPTTDTQYF	TGTGCCAGCAGCTTGCCTACCACAGATACGCAGTATTTT
.	TRBV5-4	TRBJ2-2	TRBD1	CASSYYRGTGELFF	TGTGCCAGCAGCTATTACAGGGGTACCGGGGAGCTGTTTTTT
once	TRBV6-1	TRBJ1-1	.	CASVLGGNTEAFF	TGTGCCAGCGTTCTAGGCGGGAACACTGAAGCTTTCTTT
.	TRBV16	TRBJ1-5	.	CASSQFSNQPQHF	TGTGCCAGCAGCCAATTTTCGAATCAGCCCCAGCATTTT
.	TRBV11-2	TRBJ1-2	.	CATSGVANYGYTF	TGTGCCACCTCAGGGGTTGCGAACTATGGCTACACCTTC
.	TRBV2	TRBJ2-1	TRBD1	CATRQGLGGSGNEQFF	TGTGCCACCCGACAGGGGCTGGGGGGCAGCGGCAATGAGCAGTTCTTC
.	TRBV11-2	TRBJ1-2	.	CASSLGGGGGYGYTF	TGTGCCAGCAGCTTAGGAGGGGGGGGCGGCTATGGCTACACCTTC
.	TRBV6-1	TRBJ1-2	.	CASSDILYGYTF	TGTGCCAGCAGCGACATCTTATATGGCTACACCTTC
.	TRBV2	TRBJ1-4	TRBD1	CASSPTGGSWEKLFF	TGTGCCAGCAGCCCGACAGGGGGCAGTTGGGAAAAACTGTTTTTT